This TCR beta chain was identified in a study of shared clonotypes between healthy human individuals. Genomic DNA belonging to each subset was distributed in equal measure over several immunoSEQ plates. Produced via immunoSEQ multiplex PCR; TCRdb's table is partial and in-frame only. Of over a million clones in the sample, under 99% are singletons; the top ten hold approximately 0.44%. V dropped 0 bases and J dropped 7 bases, with 17 bases sitting between them. Germline CDR1 and CDR2: SGHRS and YFSETQ. The CDR3 contains 16 residues. The sequence was obtained from a man younger than 40 in good health. The chain uses TRBV5-1 and TRBJ1-5; a weak D match, TRBD1 (5 bases). Sequencing input: naive CD4+ T cells sorted from blood. The subset here: CD45RA+ positively selected. In DNA form, the CDR3 reads TGCGCCAGCAGCTTGGATGGCAGGGTAGATGGCCAGCCCCAGCATTTT. Its translation is CASSLDGRVDGQPQHF.